The entry below gives a single T cell receptor (beta chain) sequence along with its context. The data originate from a study of blood T cell repertoires in COVID-19. Authors' processing steps: Estimation of nucleated cell counts was performed using reference gene primer amplification. Generated by immunoSEQ multiplex PCR, the TCRdb table keeps only in-frame clones and is missing some. D and trimming were read from the DNA, whereas the V and J calls and clone size are those reported in that table. The sample consists of a few hundred thousand clones, approximately 90% of them appearing once. Trimming shortened V by 5 bases and J by 1 base, and 9 bases separated the two germline ends. The germline CDR1 and CDR2 sequences are SGHAT and FQNNGV. The CDR3 consists of 14 residues.

The specimen sequenced was peripheral blood. The chain carries TRBV11-2 and TRBJ1-3; TRBD1 might be the D (5 bases). The TCR comes from a man aged 30 to 39 with acute or convalescent COVID-19. The CDR3 DNA reads TGTGCCAGCAGCCTACCAGGGTCTGGAAACACCATATATTTT. Translating it yields CASSLPGSGNTIYF. The whole variable domain, remainder taken from reference TRBV11-2 and TRBJ1-3, is EAGVAQSPRYKIIEKRQSVAFWCNPISGHATLYWYQQILGQGPKLLIQFQNNGVVDDSQLPKDRFSAERLKGVDSTLKIQPAKLEDSAVYLCASSLPGSGNTIYFGEGSWLTVV.